This TCR beta chain appears in the sequencing data of a study of identical twins. V dropped 4 bases and J dropped 6; count of bases not matched to a gene: 7. Per germline, CDR1 LGHNA and CDR2 YSLEER. This CDR3 contains 16 residues. Points from the study as a whole: Analyses of zero insertions could be partly confounded by invariant MAIT and iNKT cells. The more abundant beta clonotypes in cord blood had fewer insertions, and memory repertoires did not show this.

This clonotype came up a few times. Its antigen is currently unknown. MiXCR, applied by TCRdb to the 5' RACE reads, yields one record per CDR3 protein. The table has hundreds of thousands of distinct CDR3 sequences, roughly 26% seen once; the top ten hold about 2.9%. This same sample was also taken into another study, of T cells expressing NK-cell markers.

Sequencing used CD4+ T cells sorted from blood. The genes are TRBV4-3 and TRBJ1-6, with 9 bases aligning to TRBD1. This TCR was recovered from a woman aged 18 to 35 in good health. The DNA for the CDR3 is TGCGCCAGCAGCCCTAGGACAGGGGAATTTAATTCACCCCTCCACTTT. Its protein is CASSPRTGEFNSPLHF.